What follows describes a single T cell receptor (beta chain). Its specificity is not known. Its ends do not fully match the called genes, so a read error is possible. These data come from a study of tumor and adjacent non-tumor tissue in lung cancer. Across the study: Patients comprised roughly 12 adenocarcinoma, a couple of squamous cell carcinoma and 1 small cell lung cancer. The patients, some ten men and 5 women, were about 30 to 85 with stage I to III disease.

Three rounds of nested PCR, following a modified ARM-PCR protocol, produced the TCRbeta library. Via MiXCR, TCRdb re-called the multiplex PCR reads, giving one row per CDR3 protein. The sample lists more than 85,000 distinct CDR3 sequences, roughly two thirds occurring once. The template was RNA from unsorted bulk tissue. Overall study results and limits: TCR diversity was significantly greater in tumor than normal lung tissue. In normal lung, the top 100 clones were significantly more dominant than in tumor.

Germline-derived CDR1 and CDR2 are SGHAT and FQNNGV. The length of the CDR3 is 14 residues. This sequence joins TRBV11-2 and TRBJ2-3, with D hard to call. This TCR came from a man between 65 and 85 years old with non-small cell lung cancer. Sequenced material: lung tumor tissue. CDR3 sequence (DNA): TGTGTCAGCACCTCATACATAACCACAGATACGCAGTATTTT. Translation gives CVSTSYITTDTQYF.